The 10 T cell receptor beta chains below come from one sample, sequenced in a study of blood T cell repertoires in COVID-19. The repertoire was sequenced with immunoSEQ multiplex PCR; TCRdb's copy has only in-frame clones and lacks some. The sample has approximately 230,000 clones; 70% to 90% are singletons. The sequencing input was peripheral blood. These receptors came from a man younger than 35 with active or convalescent COVID-19.

V is TRBV7-9 and J is TRBJ1-4, with 7 bases lining up with TRBD1. CDR1 is SEHNR and CDR2 is FQNEAQ in the germline V gene (reference sequence). This CDR3 has 16 residues. Trimming removed 5 bases from V and 8 bases from J; junction bases left unmatched: 14. CDR3 protein: CASSPGTDSFSEKLFF. The CDR3 DNA is TGTGCCAGCAGCCCCGGGACAGATTCTTTTAGCGAAAAACTGTTTTTT.

This rearrangement joins TRBV4-3 to TRBJ1-1, with 9 nucleotides matching TRBD1. Germline trimming cut 8 bases from V and 5 bases from J; bases unmatched to any gene: 6. Germline V gene lookup returns CDR1 LGHNA and CDR2 YSLEER. The CDR3 sequence is 13 residues long. The CDR3 spells CASGTGGRTEAFF. The CDR3 region has the DNA TGCGCCAGCGGTACAGGGGGCCGGACTGAAGCTTTCTTT.

V and J are TRBV19 and TRBJ1-3, with a tentative D call TRBD1 (5 bases). V lost 6 bases, J lost 0 bases, and 15 bases lay in between. The CDR3 extends over 16 amino acids. Germline V gene data show CDR1 as LNHDA and CDR2 as SQIVND (reference sequence). The DNA of the CDR3 is TGTGCCAGTAGGGAGGGACGCACACACTCTGGAAACACCATATATTTT. It specifies CASREGRTHSGNTIYF.

V usage is TRBV30 and J usage is TRBJ1-1, with unresolved D. V was cut by 3 bases and J by 3 bases, with 8 bases left in between. The CDR3 loop spans 12 amino acids. CDR1 is GTSNPN, CDR2 SVGIG, per germline (reference sequence). This CDR3 is CAWSPVYTEAFF. CDR3 DNA: TGTGCCTGGAGCCCCGTTTACACTGAAGCTTTCTTT.

The J gene is TRBJ1-6, the V gene TRBV7-9, with 8 bases aligning to TRBD1. Trimming at V came to 5 bases and at J to 7 bases, leaving 4 bases not matched to a gene. Per germline, CDR1 SEHNR and CDR2 FQNEAQ (reference sequence). The CDR3 is made up of 14 amino acids. The CDR3 nucleotides are TGTGCCAGCAGCCCAAACAGGGGGAATTCACCCCTCCACTTT. Translating it yields CASSPNRGNSPLHF.

In this sample, this clone turned up once. J is TRBJ1-1 and V is TRBV27, with 9 positions matching TRBD1. Germline V gene data show CDR1 as MNHEY and CDR2 as SMNVEV (reference sequence). CDR3 length: 13 amino acids. Trimming at V came to 4 bases and at J to 4 bases, leaving 1 base not matched to a gene. The CDR3 sequence: CASSSTGGTEAFF. The DNA for the CDR3 is TGTGCCAGCAGTTCGACAGGGGGCACTGAAGCTTTCTTT.

This clone came up once. The chain uses TRBV6-5 and TRBJ2-1; D perhaps matches TRBD2 (5 bases). The CDR3 has 12 residues. Per the germline V gene, CDR1 is MNHEY and CDR2 is SVGAGI. V lost 8 bases, J lost 7 bases, and 12 bases lay in between. CDR3 in amino acids: CASRLSVNEQFF. CDR3 nucleotides: TGTGCCAGCCGACTATCTGTAAATGAGCAGTTCTTC.

The J gene is TRBJ1-1, the V gene TRBV10-3; 8 bases fit TRBD1. Trimming at V came to 4 bases and at J to 5 bases, leaving 6 bases not matched to a gene. CDR1 ENHRY and CDR2 SYGVKD come from the germline V gene. The CDR3 totals 14 residues. CDR3 nucleotide sequence: TGTGCCATCAGTGCAAGGGACAGGAGTACTGAAGCTTTCTTT. Its protein product is CAISARDRSTEAFF.

The V gene is TRBV19, the J gene TRBJ1-1; D perhaps matches TRBD1 (6 bases). Germline lookup yields CDR1 LNHDA and CDR2 SQIVND (reference sequence). The V end was cut by 7 bases, the J end by 4 bases, with 10 bases between. The length of the CDR3 is 12 residues. The CDR3 region has the DNA TGTGCCAGTAAACAGGGAAGCACTGAAGCTTTCTTT. Translation: CASKQGSTEAFF.

This clone came up a few times. V is TRBV7-2 and J is TRBJ2-5; D unclear. Germline-derived CDR1 and CDR2 are SGHTA and FQGNSA. The CDR3 is 13 amino acids. With 3 bases removed from V and 1 base from J, the gap between germline ends came to 6 bases. CDR3: CASSFSSQETQYF. The CDR3 coding sequence is TGTGCCAGCAGCTTCTCCAGCCAAGAGACCCAGTACTTC.